The 16 T cell receptor beta chains reported below all come from one sample, sequenced in a study of blood T cell repertoires in COVID-19. Sequencing was performed with immunoSEQ multiplex PCR; in TCRdb, only in-frame clones are kept and a portion is missing. The sample lists roughly 100,000 clones, around 90% occurring once. Sequencing was carried out using peripheral blood. The source is a man aged 45-65 years with active COVID-19.

The rearrangement uses TRBV30 and TRBJ1-2, with D possibly being TRBD1 (5 bases). With 7 bases removed from V and 1 base from J, the gap between germline ends came to 16 bases. Germline CDR1 and CDR2: GTSNPN and SVGIG (reference sequence). The CDR3 is 14 residues long. CDR3 DNA sequence: TGTGCCTCCCGGGCCGACAGAATTAACTATGGCTACACCTTC. This encodes CASRADRINYGYTF. Looking up the rest from reference TRBV30 and TRBJ1-2 gives the full variable domain: SQTIHQWPATLVQPVGSPLSLECTVEGTSNPNLYWYRQAAGRGLQLLFYSVGIGQISSEVPQNLSASRPQDRQFILSSKKLLLSDSGFYLCASRADRINYGYTFGSGTRLTVV.

This clone was seen a handful of times. This chain connects TRBV10-1 to TRBJ1-3; 9 bases match TRBD1. The germline gives CDR1 WNHNN, CDR2 SYGVQD (reference sequence). The CDR3 loop spans 16 amino acids. Trimming cost V 7 bases and J 3 bases; bases outside gene matches: 10. The CDR3 loop reads CASTGRTGVRGNTIYF. In nucleotides, the CDR3 is TGCGCCAGCACGGGGCGGACAGGGGTTCGTGGAAACACCATATATTTT.

The chain recombines TRBV18 with TRBJ2-1; TRBD1 aligns across 11 bases. The germline gives CDR1 KGHSH, CDR2 LQKENI. The CDR3 length is 16 residues. After removal of 0 bases from V and 7 bases from J, the junction contained 5 bases not matched to a gene. In DNA form, the CDR3 reads TGTGCCAGCTCACCACCGGGACAGGGGGTCCGTAATGAGCAGTTCTTC. Amino acid sequence: CASSPPGQGVRNEQFF. Together with reference TRBV18 and TRBJ2-1, the CDR3 gives the full variable domain: NAGVMQNPRHLVRRRGQEARLRCSPMKGHSHVYWYRQLPEEGLKFMVYLQKENIIDESGMPKERFSAEFPKEGPSILRIQQVVRGDSAAYFCASSPPGQGVRNEQFFGPGTRLTVL.

The rearrangement uses TRBV3-1 (or the pseudogene TRBV3-2) and TRBJ1-1; a possible D gene is TRBD1 (5 bases). The germline gives CDR1 LGHDT, CDR2 YNNKEL (reference sequence). V was pared by 5 bases and J by 3 bases, with 10 bases between. This CDR3 is 13 amino acids long. CDR3 bases: TGTGCCAGCAGCTTCACAGGAGACACTGAAGCTTTCTTT. The encoded protein is CASSFTGDTEAFF.

This chain uses TRBV10-3 with TRBJ2-1; 7 nucleotides agree with TRBD1. V lost 6 bases to trimming and J lost 9 bases; unmatched junction nucleotides: 11. This CDR3 is 14 amino acids long. CDR1 ENHRY and CDR2 SYGVKD come from the germline V gene. The CDR3 DNA sequence: TGTGCCATCAGCTCGGGACAGTTGGGTTCTGAGCAGTTCTTC. Translation: CAISSGQLGSEQFF.

This clone was recorded once. The rearrangement joins TRBV7-9 to TRBJ2-2; 7 positions agree with TRBD2. J was trimmed by 5 bases and V by 3 bases; bases with no gene match: 3. This CDR3 spans 14 amino acids. CDR1 and CDR2 from the germline V gene are SEHNR and FQNEAQ (reference sequence). The CDR3 protein is CASSLRGGTGELFF. As DNA, the CDR3 is TGTGCCAGCAGCTTGCGGGGAGGGACCGGGGAGCTGTTTTTT.

The chain combines TRBV29-1 with TRBJ1-3; maybe TRBD1 (6 bases). CDR3 size: 14 residues. The V gene lost 3 bases and the J gene lost 0 bases, with 9 bases spanning the gap. Germline V gives CDR1 SQVTM, CDR2 ANQGSEA. The CDR3 reads CSVEGANSGNTIYF. The CDR3 region has the DNA TGCAGCGTTGAGGGGGCCAACTCTGGAAACACCATATATTTT.

The rearrangement joins TRBV10-2 to TRBJ2-1; perhaps TRBD2 as D (8 bases). This CDR3 contains 18 residues. Trimming pared 5 bases from V and 2 bases from J, leaving 22 bases between. Germline CDR1 reads WSHSY; CDR2 reads SAAADI. The CDR3 is CASSRRQGAGGTYNEQFF. The CDR3 DNA follows: TGCGCCAGCAGTCGTCGACAGGGCGCGGGGGGTACCTACAATGAGCAGTTCTTC.

V is TRBV12-5 and J is TRBJ1-3; D might be TRBD1 (5 bases). Deletions cut 0 bases from V and 6 bases from J, with 15 bases between. This CDR3 contains 16 residues. The V gene's germline CDR1 is LGHNT and CDR2 FRNRAP. The CDR3 DNA is TGTGCTAGTGGTTTGGTAATTCGGCAAGGGGAAAACACCATATATTTT. Translating gives CASGLVIRQGENTIYF. Full variable domain (remainder filled in from reference TRBV12-5 and TRBJ1-3): DARVTQTPRHKVTEMGQEVTMRCQPILGHNTVFWYRQTMMQGLELLAYFRNRAPLDDSGMPKDRFSAEMPDATLATLKIQPSEPRDSAVYFCASGLVIRQGENTIYFGEGSWLTVV.

This clone occurred a few times. This chain links TRBV7-8 with TRBJ1-5, with TRBD1 matching over 10 bases. Unmatched junction bases numbered 2, after V lost 5 bases and J lost 1 base. The CDR3 spans 15 residues. In germline, CDR1 is SGHVS, CDR2 FQNEAQ. The CDR3 sequence: CASSRGQGSNQPQHF. For the CDR3, the DNA is TGTGCCAGCAGCCGGGGACAGGGGAGCAATCAGCCCCAGCATTTT.

The chain combines TRBV5-6 with TRBJ2-1; 9 bases fit TRBD2. V lost 3 bases to trimming and J lost 6 bases; unmatched junction nucleotides: 10. The CDR3 totals 16 residues. Germline V gene lookup returns CDR1 SGHDT and CDR2 YYEEEE. The CDR3 nucleotides are TGTGCCAGCAGCTCCGTCGAGGCGGGGGGGTTCAATGAGCAGTTCTTC. As protein: CASSSVEAGGFNEQFF.

Here the CDR3 DNA reads TGTGCCAGCAGCCAAGACGTGCCACGCGTGGAGTCCAGTTATTTT. This codes for CASSQDVPRVESSYF. The chain uses TRBV7-7 and TRBJ2-3; unclear D gene. With 5 bases removed from V and 15 bases from J, the gap between germline ends came to 27 bases. This CDR3 has 15 amino acids. Germline V CDR1 and CDR2: SSHAT, FNYEAQ (reference sequence).

This chain connects TRBV6-5 to TRBJ1-1, with a possible D match to TRBD1 (6 bases). The germline V and J ends were trimmed by 6 bases and 7 bases, with 15 bases remaining between them. CDR1 MNHEY and CDR2 SVGAGI come from the germline V gene. The CDR3 spans 13 residues. Written as DNA, the CDR3 is TGTGCCAGCAGAGACCTACAGGGCTATGAAGCTTTCTTT. The encoded protein is CASRDLQGYEAFF.

This sequence joins TRBV2 and TRBJ1-5, with 7 positions matching TRBD1. Germline V gene sequence: CDR1 SNHLY, CDR2 FYNNEI. V trimming: 4 bases; J trimming: 9 bases; junction bases outside the gene matches: 6. There are 13 residues in the CDR3. CDR3 sequence reads: CASSGGQMGPQHF. DNA of the CDR3: TGTGCCAGCAGTGGGGGACAGATGGGGCCCCAGCATTTT.

The rearrangement joins TRBV2 to TRBJ2-5, with D tentatively TRBD2 (6 bases). Trimming removed 3 bases at V and 4 bases at J, with 9 bases between. In germline, CDR1 is SNHLY, CDR2 FYNNEI. The CDR3 has 13 residues. The chain's CDR3 is CASSDRRGETQYF. The CDR3 nucleotides are TGTGCCAGCAGTGATCGGAGGGGAGAGACCCAGTACTTC.

The rearrangement joins TRBV2 to TRBJ1-4; no reliable D call. Trimming pared 6 bases from V and 4 bases from J, leaving 6 bases between. The CDR3 contains 12 residues. The V gene's germline CDR1 is SNHLY and CDR2 FYNNEI. CDR3 nucleotide sequence: TGTGCCAGCAGAGAGGTTAATGAAAAACTGTTTTTT. Translation gives CASREVNEKLFF.